This T cell receptor (beta chain) was captured by sequencing in a study of T cell responses to AZD1222 COVID-19 vaccine. This table comes from immunoSEQ multiplex PCR, and its TCRdb copy is limited to in-frame clones, with some not included. The table shows about 140,000 clones, with around 93% occurring only once. The clonotype originates from an adult who received the AZD1222 COVID-19 vaccine. The sequencing used peripheral blood, collected 28 days after the second AZD1222 dose.

The CDR3 bases are TGTGCCAGCTCACCCCTAAACCCCGGGACAGGGACTGAAGCTTTCTTT. Translating gives CASSPLNPGTGTEAFF. The chain carries TRBV18 and TRBJ1-1; 9 bases line up with TRBD1. The CDR3 runs to 16 residues. Germline V gene data show CDR1 as KGHSH and CDR2 as LQKENI. The V gene end was trimmed by 3 bases and the J gene end by 5 bases; junction bases not matched to a gene: 10. The whole variable domain, filled in from reference TRBV18 and TRBJ1-1, reads NAGVMQNPRHLVRRRGQEARLRCSPMKGHSHVYWYRQLPEEGLKFMVYLQKENIIDESGMPKERFSAEFPKEGPSILRIQQVVRGDSAAYFCASSPLNPGTGTEAFFGQGTRLTVV.